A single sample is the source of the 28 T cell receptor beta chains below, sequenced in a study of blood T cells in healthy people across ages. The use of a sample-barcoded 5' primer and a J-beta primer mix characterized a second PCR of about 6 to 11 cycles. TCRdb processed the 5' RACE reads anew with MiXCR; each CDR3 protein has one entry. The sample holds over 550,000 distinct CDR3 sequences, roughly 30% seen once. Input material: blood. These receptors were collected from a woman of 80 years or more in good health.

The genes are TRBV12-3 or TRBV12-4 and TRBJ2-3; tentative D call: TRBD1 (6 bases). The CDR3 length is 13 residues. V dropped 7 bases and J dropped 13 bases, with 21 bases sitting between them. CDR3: CASNSGETDMEYF. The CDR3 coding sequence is TGTGCCAGCAACTCAGGGGAAACAGATATGGAGTATTTT.

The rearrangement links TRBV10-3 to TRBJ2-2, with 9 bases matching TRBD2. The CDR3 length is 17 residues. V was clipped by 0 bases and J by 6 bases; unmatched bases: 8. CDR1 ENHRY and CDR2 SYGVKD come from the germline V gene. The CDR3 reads CAISESTAGGPAGELFF. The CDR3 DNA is TGTGCCATCAGTGAGTCGACGGCGGGGGGGCCGGCCGGGGAGCTGTTTTTT.

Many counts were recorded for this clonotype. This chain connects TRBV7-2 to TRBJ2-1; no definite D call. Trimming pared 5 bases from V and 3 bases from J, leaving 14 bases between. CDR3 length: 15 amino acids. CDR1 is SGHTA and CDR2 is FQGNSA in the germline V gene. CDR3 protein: CASSQGSPGYNEQFF. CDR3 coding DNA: TGTGCCAGCAGCCAAGGGTCTCCCGGCTACAATGAGCAGTTCTTC.

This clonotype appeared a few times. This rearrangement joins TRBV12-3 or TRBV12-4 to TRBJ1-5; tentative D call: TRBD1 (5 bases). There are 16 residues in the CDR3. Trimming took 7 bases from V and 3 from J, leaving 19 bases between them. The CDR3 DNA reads TGTGCCAGCACCCTCACGGGGCAGGGAGACAATCAGCCCCAGCATTTT. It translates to CASTLTGQGDNQPQHF.

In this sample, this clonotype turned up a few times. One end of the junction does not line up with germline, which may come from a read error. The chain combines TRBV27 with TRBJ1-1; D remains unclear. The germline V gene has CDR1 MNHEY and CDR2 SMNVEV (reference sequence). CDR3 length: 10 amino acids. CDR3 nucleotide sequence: TGTGCCAGCGGGAACCCTGAAGCTTTCTTT. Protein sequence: CASGNPEAFF.

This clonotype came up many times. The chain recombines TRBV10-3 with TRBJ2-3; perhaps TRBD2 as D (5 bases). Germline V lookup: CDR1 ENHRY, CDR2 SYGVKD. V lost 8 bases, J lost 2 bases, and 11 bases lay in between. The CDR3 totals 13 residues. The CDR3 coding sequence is TGTGCCATCGGAGGCCACCCCACAGATACGCAGTATTTT. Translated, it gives CAIGGHPTDTQYF.

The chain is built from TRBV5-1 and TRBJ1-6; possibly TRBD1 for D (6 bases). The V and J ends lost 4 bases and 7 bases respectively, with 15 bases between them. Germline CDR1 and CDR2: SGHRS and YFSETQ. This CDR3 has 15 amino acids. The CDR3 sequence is CASSLQGQANSPLHF. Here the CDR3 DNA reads TGCGCCAGCAGCCTCCAGGGGCAGGCGAATTCACCCCTCCACTTT.

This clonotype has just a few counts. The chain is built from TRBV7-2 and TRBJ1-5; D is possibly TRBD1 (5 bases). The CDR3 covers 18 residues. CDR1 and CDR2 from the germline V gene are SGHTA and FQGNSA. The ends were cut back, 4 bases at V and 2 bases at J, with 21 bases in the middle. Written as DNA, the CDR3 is TGTGCCAGCAGCTCAAGTGAAATAGGGGTCCGGGGCAATCAGCCCCAGCATTTT. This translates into CASSSSEIGVRGNQPQHF.

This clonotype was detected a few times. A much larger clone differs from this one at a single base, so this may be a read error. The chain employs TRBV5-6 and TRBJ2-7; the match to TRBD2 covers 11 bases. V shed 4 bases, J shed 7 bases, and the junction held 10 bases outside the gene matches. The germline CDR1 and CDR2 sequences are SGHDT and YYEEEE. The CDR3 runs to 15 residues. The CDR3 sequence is CASSKGLADDNEQYF. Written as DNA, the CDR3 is TGTGCCAGCAGCAAGGGACTAGCGGATGACAATGAGCAGTACTTC. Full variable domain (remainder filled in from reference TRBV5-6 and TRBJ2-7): DAGVTQSPTHLIKTRGQQVTLRCSPKSGHDTVSWYQQALGQGPQFIFQYYEEEERQRGNFPDRFSGHQFPNYSSELNVNALLLGDSALYLCASSKGLADDNEQYFGPGTRLTVT.

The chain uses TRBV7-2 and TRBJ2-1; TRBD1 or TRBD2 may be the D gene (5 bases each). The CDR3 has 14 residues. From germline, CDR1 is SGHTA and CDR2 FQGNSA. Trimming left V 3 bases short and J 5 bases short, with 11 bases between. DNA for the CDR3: TGTGCCAGCAGCTTGGGGCTAGCAAACAATGAGCAGTTCTTC. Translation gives CASSLGLANNEQFF.

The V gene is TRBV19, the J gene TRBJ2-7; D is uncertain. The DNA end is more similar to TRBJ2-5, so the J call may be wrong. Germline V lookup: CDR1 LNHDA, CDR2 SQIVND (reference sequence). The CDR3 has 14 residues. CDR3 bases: TGTGCCAGTAGTATAGTTGGATCGTCGGAGACCCAGTACTTC. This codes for CASSIVGSSETQYF.

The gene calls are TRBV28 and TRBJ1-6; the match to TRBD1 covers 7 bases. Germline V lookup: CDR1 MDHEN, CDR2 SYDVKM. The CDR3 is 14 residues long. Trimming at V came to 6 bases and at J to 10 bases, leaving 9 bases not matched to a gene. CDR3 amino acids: CASSSTGFQSPLHF. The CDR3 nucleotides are TGTGCCAGCAGCTCGACAGGGTTTCAGTCACCCCTCCACTTT.

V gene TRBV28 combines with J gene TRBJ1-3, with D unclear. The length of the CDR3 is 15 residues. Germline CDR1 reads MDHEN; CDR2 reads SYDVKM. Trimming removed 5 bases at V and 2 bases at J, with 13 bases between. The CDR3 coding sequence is TGTGCCAGCAGTCCCTATAGGGTAACTGGAAACACCATATATTTT. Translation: CASSPYRVTGNTIYF.

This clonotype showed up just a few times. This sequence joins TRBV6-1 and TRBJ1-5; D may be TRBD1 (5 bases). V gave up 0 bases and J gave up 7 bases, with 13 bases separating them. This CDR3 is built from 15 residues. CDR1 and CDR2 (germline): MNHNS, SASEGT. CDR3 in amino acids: CASSEAGGSWQPQHF. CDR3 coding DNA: TGTGCCAGCAGTGAAGCTGGGGGATCTTGGCAGCCCCAGCATTTT.

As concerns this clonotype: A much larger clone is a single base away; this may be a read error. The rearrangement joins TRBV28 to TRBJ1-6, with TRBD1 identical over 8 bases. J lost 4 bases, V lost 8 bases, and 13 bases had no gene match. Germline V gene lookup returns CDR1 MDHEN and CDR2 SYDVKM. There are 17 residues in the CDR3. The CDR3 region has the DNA TGTGCCAGCTCCCAGCCTGGACAGGGCGGATATAATTCACCCCTCCACTTT. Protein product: CASSQPGQGGYNSPLHF.

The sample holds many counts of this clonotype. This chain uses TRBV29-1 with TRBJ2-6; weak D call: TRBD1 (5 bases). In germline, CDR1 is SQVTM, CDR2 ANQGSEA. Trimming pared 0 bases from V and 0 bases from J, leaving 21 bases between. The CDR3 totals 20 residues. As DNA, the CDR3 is TGCAGCGTTGAAGATCGACCCCTCGGACAAACTTTCTCTGGGGCCAACGTCCTGACTTTC. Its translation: CSVEDRPLGQTFSGANVLTF.

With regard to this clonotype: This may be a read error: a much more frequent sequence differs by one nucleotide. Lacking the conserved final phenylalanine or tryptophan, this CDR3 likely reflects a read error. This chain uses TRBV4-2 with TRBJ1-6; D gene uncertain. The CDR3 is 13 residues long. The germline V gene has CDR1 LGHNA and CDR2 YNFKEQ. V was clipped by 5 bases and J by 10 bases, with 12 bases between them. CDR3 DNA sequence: TGTGCCAGCAGCGCCGAGGGAGTCTCACCCCTCCACTGT. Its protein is CASSAEGVSPLHC.

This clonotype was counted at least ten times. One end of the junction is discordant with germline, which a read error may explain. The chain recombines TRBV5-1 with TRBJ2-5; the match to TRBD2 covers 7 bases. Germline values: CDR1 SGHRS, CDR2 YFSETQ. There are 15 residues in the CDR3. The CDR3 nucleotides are TGTGCCAGCAGCCTCCAAACGGGGGGCCAAGAGACCCAGTACTTC. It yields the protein CASSLQTGGQETQYF. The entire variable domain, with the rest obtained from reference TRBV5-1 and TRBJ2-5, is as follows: KAGVTQTPRYLIKTRGQQVTLSCSPISGHRSVSWYQQTPGQGLQFLFEYFSETQRNKGNFPGRFSGRQFSNSRSEMNVSTLELGDSALYLCASSLQTGGQETQYFGPGTRLLVL.

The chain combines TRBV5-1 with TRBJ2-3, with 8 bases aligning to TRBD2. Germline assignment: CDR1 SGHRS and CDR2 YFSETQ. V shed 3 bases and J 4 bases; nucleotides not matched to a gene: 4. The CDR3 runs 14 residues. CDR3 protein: CASSSGTRADTQYF. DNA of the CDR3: TGCGCCAGCAGCTCCGGGACTAGAGCAGATACGCAGTATTTT.

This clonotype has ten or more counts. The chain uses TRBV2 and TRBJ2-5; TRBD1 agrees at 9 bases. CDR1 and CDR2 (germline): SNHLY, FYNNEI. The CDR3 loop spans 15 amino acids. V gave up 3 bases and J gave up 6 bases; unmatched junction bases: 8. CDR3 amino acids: CASSERTGEGKTQYF. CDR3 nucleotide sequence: TGTGCCAGCAGTGAGAGGACAGGGGAAGGGAAGACCCAGTACTTC.

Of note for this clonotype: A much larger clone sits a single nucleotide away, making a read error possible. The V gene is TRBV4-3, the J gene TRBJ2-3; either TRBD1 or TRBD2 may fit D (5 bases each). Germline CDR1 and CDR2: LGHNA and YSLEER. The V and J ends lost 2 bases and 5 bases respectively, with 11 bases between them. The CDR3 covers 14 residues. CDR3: CASSQRVGEDTQYF. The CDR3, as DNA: TGCGCCAGCAGCCAACGCGTGGGGGAAGATACGCAGTATTTT.

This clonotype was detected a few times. CDR3 sequence reads: CSARLGPGGSYGYTF. The CDR3, as DNA: TGCAGTGCTAGATTGGGCCCAGGGGGAAGCTATGGCTACACCTTC. J is TRBJ1-2 and V is TRBV20-1; TRBD1 aligns across 7 bases. The germline gives CDR1 DFQATT, CDR2 SNEGSKA (reference sequence). The CDR3 has 15 amino acids. With 2 bases clipped from V and 4 bases from J, the junction kept 10 bases outside the gene matches.

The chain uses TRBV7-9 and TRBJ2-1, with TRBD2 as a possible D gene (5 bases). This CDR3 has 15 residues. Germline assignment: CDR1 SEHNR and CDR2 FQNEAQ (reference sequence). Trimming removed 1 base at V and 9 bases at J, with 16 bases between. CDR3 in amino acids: CASSLGETEIGEQFF. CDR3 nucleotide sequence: TGTGCCAGCAGCTTAGGGGAGACTGAGATCGGTGAGCAGTTCTTC.

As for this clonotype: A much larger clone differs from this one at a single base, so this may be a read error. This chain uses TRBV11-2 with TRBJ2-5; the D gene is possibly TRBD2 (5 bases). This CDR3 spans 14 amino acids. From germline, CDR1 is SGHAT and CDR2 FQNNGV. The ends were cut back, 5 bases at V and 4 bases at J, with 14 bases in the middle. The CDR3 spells CASSASGSGETQYF. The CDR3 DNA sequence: TGTGCCAGCAGCGCCAGTGGGAGCGGAGAGACCCAGTACTTC.

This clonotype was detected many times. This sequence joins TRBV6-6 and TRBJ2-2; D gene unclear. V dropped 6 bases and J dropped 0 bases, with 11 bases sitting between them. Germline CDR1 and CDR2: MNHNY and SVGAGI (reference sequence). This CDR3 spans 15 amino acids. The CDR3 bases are TGTGCCAGCAGCCGTGGCGGCGCGAACACCGGGGAGCTGTTTTTT. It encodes CASSRGGANTGELFF.

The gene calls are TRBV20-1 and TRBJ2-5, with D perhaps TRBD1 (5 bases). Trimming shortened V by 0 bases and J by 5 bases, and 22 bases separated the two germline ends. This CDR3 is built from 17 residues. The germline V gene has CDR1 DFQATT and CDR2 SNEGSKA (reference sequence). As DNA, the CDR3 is TGCAGTGCTAGAGATCAGGGCACCCCGAAGGCAGTGGAGACCCAGTACTTC. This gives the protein CSARDQGTPKAVETQYF.

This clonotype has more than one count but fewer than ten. The CDR3 DNA is TGTGCCAGCAGTCGCCCGGGACTAACAAGCAATGAGCAGTTCTTC. This encodes CASSRPGLTSNEQFF. The chain recombines TRBV27 with TRBJ2-1, with 7 bases aligning to TRBD2. V was pared by 5 bases and J by 6 bases, with 10 bases of the junction left unmatched. This CDR3 is 15 amino acids long. CDR1 is MNHEY and CDR2 is SMNVEV in the germline V gene (reference sequence).

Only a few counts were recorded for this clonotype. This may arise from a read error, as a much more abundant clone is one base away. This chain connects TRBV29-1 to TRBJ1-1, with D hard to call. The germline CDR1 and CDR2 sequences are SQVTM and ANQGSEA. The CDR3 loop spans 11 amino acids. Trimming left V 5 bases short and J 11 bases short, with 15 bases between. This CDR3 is CSVSRRGKAFF. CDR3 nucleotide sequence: TGCAGCGTTTCCCGACGGGGTAAGGCTTTCTTT.